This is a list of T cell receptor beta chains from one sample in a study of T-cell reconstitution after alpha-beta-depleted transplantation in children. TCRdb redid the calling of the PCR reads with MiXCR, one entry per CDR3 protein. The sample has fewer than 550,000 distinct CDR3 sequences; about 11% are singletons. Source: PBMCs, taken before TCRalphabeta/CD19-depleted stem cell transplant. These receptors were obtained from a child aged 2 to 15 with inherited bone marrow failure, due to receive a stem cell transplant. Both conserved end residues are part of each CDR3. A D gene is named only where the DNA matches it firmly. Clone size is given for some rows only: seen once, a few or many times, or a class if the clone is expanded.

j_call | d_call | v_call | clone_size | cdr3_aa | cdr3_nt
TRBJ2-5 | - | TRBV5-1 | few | CASSLGQSCQETQYF | TGCGCCAGCAGCTTGGGGCAGTCCTGCCAAGAGACCCAGTACTTC
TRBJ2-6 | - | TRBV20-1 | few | CSASSGAGANVLTF | TGCAGTGCGAGTTCCGGGGCTGGGGCCAACGTCCTGACTTTC
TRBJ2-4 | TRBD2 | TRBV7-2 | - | CASRLYASGTSGLGAKNIQYF | TGTGCCAGCAGACTATACGCCTCCGGGACTAGCGGGCTGGGGGCCAAAAACATTCAGTACTTC
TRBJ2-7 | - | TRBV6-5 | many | CASSYPRGGESEQYF | TGTGCCAGCAGTTACCCCCGTGGCGGGGAGTCCGAGCAGTACTTC
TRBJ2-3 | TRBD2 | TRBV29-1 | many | CSDSGRGADTQYF | TGCAGCGACTCAGGGCGGGGGGCAGATACGCAGTATTTT
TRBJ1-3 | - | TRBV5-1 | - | CASRRTVGNTIYF | TGCGCCAGCAGAAGGACGGTTGGAAACACCATATATTTT
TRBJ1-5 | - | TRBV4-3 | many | CASSQDRLLPQHF | TGCGCCAGCAGCCAAGATCGCCTTTTGCCCCAGCATTTT
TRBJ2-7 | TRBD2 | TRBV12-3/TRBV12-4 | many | CASSFSPRTSGRESSYEQYF | TGTGCCAGCAGTTTCTCTCCCCGCACTTCCGGGAGGGAGTCCTCCTACGAGCAGTACTTC
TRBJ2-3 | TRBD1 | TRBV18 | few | CASSPGQGFSTDTQYF | TGTGCCAGCTCACCAGGACAGGGGTTCAGCACAGATACGCAGTATTTT
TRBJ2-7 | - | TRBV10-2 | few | CASRSYYEQYF | TGCGCCAGCAGATCATACTACGAGCAGTACTTC
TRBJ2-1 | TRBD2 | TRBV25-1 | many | CASSLRNGRAGVYNEQFF | TGTGCCAGCAGCTTGCGGAACGGGAGGGCCGGTGTTTACAATGAGCAGTTCTTC
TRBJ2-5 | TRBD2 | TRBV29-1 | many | CSVGPPGTTNQETQYF | TGCAGCGTTGGACCACCAGGGACTACGAACCAAGAGACCCAGTACTTC
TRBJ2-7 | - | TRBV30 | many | CAWSQGFSYEQYF | TGTGCCTGGAGTCAGGGGTTCTCCTACGAGCAGTACTTC
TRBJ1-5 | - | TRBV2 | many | CASTGASYSNQPQHF | TGTGCCAGCACGGGGGCATCGTATAGCAATCAGCCCCAGCATTTT
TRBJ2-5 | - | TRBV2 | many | CASSEPGSQYF | TGTGCCAGCAGTGAACCCGGGTCCCAGTACTTC
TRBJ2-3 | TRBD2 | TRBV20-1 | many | CSASSGGTDTQYF | TGCAGTGCTAGCTCGGGAGGGACAGATACGCAGTATTTT
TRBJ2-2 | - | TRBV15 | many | CATSRGLRLGGELFF | TGTGCCACCAGCAGAGGACTTAGGTTGGGCGGGGAGCTGTTTTTT
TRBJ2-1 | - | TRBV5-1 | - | CASSYTEYYNEQFF | TGCGCCAGCAGCTACACAGAGTACTACAATGAGCAGTTCTTC
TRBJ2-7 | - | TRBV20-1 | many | CSASRTYPRSYEQYF | TGCAGTGCTAGCAGGACTTACCCCCGCTCCTACGAGCAGTACTTC
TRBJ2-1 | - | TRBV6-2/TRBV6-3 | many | CASTPNTYNEQFF | TGTGCCAGCACTCCAAATACCTACAATGAGCAGTTCTTC
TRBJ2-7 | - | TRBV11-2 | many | CASSLVPEQTQYF | TGTGCCAGCAGCTTAGTCCCGGAGCAAACGCAGTACTTC
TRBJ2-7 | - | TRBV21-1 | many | CASISFRDRGLYEQYF | TGTGCCAGCATCTCCTTCCGGGACAGGGGGCTTTACGAGCAGTACTTC
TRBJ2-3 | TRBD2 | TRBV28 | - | CASSQSGRALDTQYF | TGTGCCAGCAGCCAGAGCGGGAGGGCCCTAGATACGCAGTATTTT
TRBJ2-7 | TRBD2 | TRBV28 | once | CASSLSGLAGFHEQCF | TGTGCCAGCAGTTTGAGTGGCCTAGCGGGATTTCACGAGCAGTGCTTC
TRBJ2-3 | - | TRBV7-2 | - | CASSPYSDTQYF | TGTGCCAGCAGCCCTTACTCAGATACGCAGTATTTT
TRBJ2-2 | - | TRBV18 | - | CASSPPKGASRTGELFF | TGTGCCAGCTCACCACCGAAAGGGGCCAGCCGGACCGGGGAGCTGTTTTTT
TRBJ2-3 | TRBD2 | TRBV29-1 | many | CSATSGRITDTQYF | TGCAGCGCGACTAGCGGGAGGATCACAGATACGCAGTATTTT